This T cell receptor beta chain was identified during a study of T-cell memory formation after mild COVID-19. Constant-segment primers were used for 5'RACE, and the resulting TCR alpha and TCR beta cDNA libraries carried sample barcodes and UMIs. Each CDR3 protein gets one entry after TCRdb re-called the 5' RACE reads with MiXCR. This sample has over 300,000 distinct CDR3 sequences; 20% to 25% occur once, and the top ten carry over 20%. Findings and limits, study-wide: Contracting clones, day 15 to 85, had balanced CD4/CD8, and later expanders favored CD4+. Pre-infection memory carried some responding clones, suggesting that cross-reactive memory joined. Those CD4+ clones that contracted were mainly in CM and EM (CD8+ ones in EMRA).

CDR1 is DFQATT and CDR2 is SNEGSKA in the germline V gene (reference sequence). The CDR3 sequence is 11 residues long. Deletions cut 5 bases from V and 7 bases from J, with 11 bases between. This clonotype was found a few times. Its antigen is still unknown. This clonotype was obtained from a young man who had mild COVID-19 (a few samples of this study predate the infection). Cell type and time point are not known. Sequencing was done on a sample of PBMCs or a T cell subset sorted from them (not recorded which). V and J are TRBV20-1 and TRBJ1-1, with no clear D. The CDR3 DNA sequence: TGCAGTGCTCATAACCCGAATGAAGCTTTCTTT. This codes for CSAHNPNEAFF.